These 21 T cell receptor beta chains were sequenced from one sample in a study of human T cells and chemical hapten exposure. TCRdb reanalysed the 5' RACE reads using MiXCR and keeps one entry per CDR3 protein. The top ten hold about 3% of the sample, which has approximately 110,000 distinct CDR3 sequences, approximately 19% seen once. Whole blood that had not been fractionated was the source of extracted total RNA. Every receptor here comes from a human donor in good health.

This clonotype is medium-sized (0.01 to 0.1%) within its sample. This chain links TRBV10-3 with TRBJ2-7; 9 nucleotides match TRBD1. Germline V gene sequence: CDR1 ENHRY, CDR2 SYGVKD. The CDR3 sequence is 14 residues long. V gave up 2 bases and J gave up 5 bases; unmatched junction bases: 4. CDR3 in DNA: TGTGCCATCAGTGAGCGGGGACAGGGAGACGAGCAGTACTTC. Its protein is CAISERGQGDEQYF.

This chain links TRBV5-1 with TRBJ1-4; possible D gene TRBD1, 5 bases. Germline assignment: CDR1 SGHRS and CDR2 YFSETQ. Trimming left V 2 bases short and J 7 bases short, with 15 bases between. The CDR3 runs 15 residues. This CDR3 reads CASSFGTSVSEKLFF. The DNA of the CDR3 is TGCGCCAGCAGCTTCGGGACGAGTGTAAGTGAAAAACTGTTTTTT.

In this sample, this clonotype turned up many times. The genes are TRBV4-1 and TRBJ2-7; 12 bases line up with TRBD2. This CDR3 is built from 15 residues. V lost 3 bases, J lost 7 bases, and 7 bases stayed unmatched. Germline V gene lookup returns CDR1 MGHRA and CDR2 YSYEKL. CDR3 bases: TGCGCCAGCAGCCATCTAGCGGGAGGGCCGGGAGAGCAGTACTTC. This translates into CASSHLAGGPGEQYF.

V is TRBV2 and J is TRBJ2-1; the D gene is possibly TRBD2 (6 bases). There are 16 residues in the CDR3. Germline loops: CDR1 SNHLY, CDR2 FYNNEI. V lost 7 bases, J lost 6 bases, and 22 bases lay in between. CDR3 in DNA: TGTGCCAGCACTAGAAGTGGGACTCCAAGGAGCAATGAGCAGTTCTTC. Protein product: CASTRSGTPRSNEQFF.

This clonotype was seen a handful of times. Written as DNA, the CDR3 is TGTGCCAGCAGCCCGGGTCCCGGGACACGCGAGCAGTACTTC. It is translated as CASSPGPGTREQYF. This chain uses TRBV5-6 with TRBJ2-7; TRBD1 is a possible D gene (6 bases). Trimming removed 4 bases from V and 6 bases from J, with 17 bases in between. The germline V gene encodes CDR1 SGHDT and CDR2 YYEEEE. The CDR3 runs 14 residues.

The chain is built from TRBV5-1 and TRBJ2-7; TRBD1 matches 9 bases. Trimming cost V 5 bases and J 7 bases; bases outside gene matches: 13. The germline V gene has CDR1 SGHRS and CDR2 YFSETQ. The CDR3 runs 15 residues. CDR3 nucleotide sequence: TGCGCCAGCAGAGGATTGGGACAGGGAAAAGGAGAGCAGTACTTC. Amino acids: CASRGLGQGKGEQYF.

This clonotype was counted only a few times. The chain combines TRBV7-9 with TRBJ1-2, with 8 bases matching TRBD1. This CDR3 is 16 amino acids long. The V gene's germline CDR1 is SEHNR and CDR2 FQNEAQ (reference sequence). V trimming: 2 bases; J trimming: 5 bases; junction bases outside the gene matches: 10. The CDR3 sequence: CASSLSSGDRLYGYTF. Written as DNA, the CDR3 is TGTGCCAGCAGCTTAAGCTCCGGGGACAGGCTTTATGGCTACACCTTC.

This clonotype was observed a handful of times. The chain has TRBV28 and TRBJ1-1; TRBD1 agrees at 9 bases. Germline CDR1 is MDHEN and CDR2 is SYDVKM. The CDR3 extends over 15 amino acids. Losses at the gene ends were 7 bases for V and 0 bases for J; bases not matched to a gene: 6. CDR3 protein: CASIGDRVLNTEAFF. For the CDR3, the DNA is TGTGCCAGCATTGGGGACAGGGTCCTGAACACTGAAGCTTTCTTT. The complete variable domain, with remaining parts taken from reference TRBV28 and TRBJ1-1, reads DVKVTQSSRYLVKRTGEKVFLECVQDMDHENMFWYRQDPGLGLRLIYFSYDVKMKEKGDIPEGYSVSREKKERFSLILESASTNQTSMYLCASIGDRVLNTEAFFGQGTRLTVV.

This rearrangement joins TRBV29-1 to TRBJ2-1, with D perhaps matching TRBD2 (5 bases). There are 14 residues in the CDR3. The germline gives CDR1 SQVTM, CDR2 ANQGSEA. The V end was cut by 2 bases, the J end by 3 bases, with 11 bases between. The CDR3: CSVEREAVYNEQFF. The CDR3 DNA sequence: TGCAGCGTTGAACGAGAAGCGGTCTACAATGAGCAGTTCTTC.

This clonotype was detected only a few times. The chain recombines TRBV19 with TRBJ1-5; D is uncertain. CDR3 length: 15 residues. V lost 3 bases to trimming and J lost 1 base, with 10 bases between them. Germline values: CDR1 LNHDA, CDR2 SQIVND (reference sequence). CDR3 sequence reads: CASSIGRLSNQPQHF. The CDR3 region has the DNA TGTGCCAGTAGTATCGGACGCCTAAGCAATCAGCCCCAGCATTTT.

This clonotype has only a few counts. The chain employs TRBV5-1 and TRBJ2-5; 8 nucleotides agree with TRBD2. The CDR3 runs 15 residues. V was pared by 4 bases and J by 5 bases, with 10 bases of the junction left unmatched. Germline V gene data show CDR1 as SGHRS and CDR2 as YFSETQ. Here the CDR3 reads CASSPAGTRSETQYF. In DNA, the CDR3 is TGCGCCAGCAGCCCGGCCGGGACTAGGAGCGAGACCCAGTACTTC.

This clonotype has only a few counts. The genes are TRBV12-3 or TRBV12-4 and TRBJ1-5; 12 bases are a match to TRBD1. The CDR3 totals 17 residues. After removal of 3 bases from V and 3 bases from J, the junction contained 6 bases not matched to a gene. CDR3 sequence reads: CASSFSGQGAYNQPQHF. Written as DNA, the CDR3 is TGTGCCAGCAGTTTTTCGGGACAGGGGGCGTACAATCAGCCCCAGCATTTT.

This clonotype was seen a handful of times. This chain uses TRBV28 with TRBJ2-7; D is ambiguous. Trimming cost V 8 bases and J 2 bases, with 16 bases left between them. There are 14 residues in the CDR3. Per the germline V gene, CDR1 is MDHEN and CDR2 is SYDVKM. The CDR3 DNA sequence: TGTGCCAGCCCAGCTACGGAACCTCCCTACGAGCAGTACTTC. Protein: CASPATEPPYEQYF.

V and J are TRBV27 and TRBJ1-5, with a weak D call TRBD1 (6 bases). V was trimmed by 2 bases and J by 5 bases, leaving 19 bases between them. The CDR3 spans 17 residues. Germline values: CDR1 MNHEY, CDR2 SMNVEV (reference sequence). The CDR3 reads CASSLGVGRGVHQPQHF. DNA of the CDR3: TGTGCCAGCAGTTTAGGGGTCGGCAGGGGAGTGCATCAGCCCCAGCATTTT.

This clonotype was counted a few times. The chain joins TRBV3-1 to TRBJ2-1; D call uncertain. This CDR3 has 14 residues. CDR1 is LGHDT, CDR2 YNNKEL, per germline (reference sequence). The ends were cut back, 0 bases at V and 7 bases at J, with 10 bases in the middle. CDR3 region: CASSQDPLNNEQFF. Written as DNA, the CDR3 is TGTGCCAGCAGCCAAGACCCCCTAAATAATGAGCAGTTCTTC.

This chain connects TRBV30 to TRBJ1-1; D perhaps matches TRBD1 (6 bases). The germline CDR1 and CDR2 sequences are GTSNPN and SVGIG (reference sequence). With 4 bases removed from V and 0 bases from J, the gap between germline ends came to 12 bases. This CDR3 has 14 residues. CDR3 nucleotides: TGTGCCTGGACCAACAGGGCCTTGAACACTGAAGCTTTCTTT. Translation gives CAWTNRALNTEAFF.

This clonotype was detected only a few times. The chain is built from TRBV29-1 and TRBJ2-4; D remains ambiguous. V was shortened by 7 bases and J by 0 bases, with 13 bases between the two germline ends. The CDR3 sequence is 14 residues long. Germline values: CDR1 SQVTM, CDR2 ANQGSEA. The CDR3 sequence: CSAAGLLAKNIQYF. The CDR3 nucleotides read TGCAGCGCCGCAGGCCTTCTAGCCAAAAACATTCAGTACTTC. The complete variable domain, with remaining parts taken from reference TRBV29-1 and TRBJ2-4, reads SAVISQKPSRDICQRGTSLTIQCQVDSQVTMMFWYRQQPGQSLTLIATANQGSEATYESGFVIDKFPISRPNLTFSTLTVSNMSPEDSSIYLCSAAGLLAKNIQYFGAGTRLSVL.

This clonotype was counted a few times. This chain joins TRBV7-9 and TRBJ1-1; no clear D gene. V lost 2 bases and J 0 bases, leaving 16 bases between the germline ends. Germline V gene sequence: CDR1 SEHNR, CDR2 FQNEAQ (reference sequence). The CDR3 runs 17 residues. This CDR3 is CASSLSKSTHMNTEAFF. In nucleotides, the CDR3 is TGTGCCAGCAGCTTATCTAAGTCAACACACATGAACACTGAAGCTTTCTTT.

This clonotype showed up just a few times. CDR3 bases: TGCGCCAGCAGCGCGGGGTACGAGCAGTACTTC. Residues: CASSAGYEQYF. The chain combines TRBV4-1 with TRBJ2-7, with D possibly TRBD2 on 6 matching bases. Germline V gene sequence: CDR1 MGHRA, CDR2 YSYEKL. Trimming shortened V by 5 bases and J by 4 bases, and 6 bases separated the two germline ends. The CDR3 contains 11 residues.

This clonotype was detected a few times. CDR3 loop: CASMGGAINQPQHF. In DNA form, the CDR3 reads TGTGCCAGCATGGGGGGGGCCATAAATCAGCCCCAGCATTTT. V is TRBV28 and J is TRBJ1-5, with a weak D call TRBD1 (6 bases). V was clipped by 7 bases and J by 4 bases, with 14 bases between them. Germline lookup yields CDR1 MDHEN and CDR2 SYDVKM. This CDR3 has 14 amino acids.

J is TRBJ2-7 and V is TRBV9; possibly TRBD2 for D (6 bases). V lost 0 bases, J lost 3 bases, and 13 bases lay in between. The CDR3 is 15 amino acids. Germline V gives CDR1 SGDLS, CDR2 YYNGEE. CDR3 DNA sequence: TGTGCCAGCAGCGTAGCGCCTAGCGCCAACTACGAGCAGTACTTC. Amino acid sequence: CASSVAPSANYEQYF.